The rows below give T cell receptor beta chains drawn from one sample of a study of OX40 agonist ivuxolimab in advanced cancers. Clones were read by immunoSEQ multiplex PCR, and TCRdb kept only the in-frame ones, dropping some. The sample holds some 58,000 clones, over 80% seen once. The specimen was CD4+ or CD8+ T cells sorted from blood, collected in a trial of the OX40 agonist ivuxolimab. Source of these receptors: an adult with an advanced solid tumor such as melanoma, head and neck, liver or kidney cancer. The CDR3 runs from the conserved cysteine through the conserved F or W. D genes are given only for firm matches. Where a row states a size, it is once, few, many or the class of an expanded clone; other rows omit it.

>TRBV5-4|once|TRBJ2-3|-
TGTGCCAGCAGCATAGACACAGATACGCAGTATTTT
CASSIDTDTQYF
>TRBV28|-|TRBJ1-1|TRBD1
TGTGCCAGCAGCCGCGGACAGGGGTGGACTGAAGCTTTCTTT
CASSRGQGWTEAFF
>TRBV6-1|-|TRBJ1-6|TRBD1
TGTGCCAGCACCGGGGACAGCCGTTATAATTCACCCCTCCACTTT
CASTGDSRYNSPLHF
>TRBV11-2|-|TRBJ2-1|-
TGTGCCAGCAGCTTCCTCCGAACGGCTGAGCAGTTCTTC
CASSFLRTAEQFF
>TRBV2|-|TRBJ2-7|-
TGTGCCAGCAGTGGGAAGGGCTCCTACGAGCAGTACTTC
CASSGKGSYEQYF
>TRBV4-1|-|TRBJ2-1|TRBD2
TGCGCCAGCAGCGAAGCGGGGGGGGCTAGCGATTACAATGAGCAGTTCTTC
CASSEAGGASDYNEQFF
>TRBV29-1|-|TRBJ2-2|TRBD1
TGCAGCGTTTCTCTCGGGACAGGGCCCCCCGGGGAGCTGTTTTTT
CSVSLGTGPPGELFF
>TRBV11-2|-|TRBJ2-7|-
TGTGCCAGCAGCTTAATGGCGACCCCTCTAATCTTC
CASSLMATPLIF
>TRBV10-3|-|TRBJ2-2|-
TGTGCCATCAGGGGGACAGACGATACTAGCCGGATCACCGGGGAGCTGTTTTTT
CAIRGTDDTSRITGELFF
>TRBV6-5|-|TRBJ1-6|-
TGTGCCAGCAGTTATGGCACAGAAGAAGGTTCGCCCCTCCACTTT
CASSYGTEEGSPLHF
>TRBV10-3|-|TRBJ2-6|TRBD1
TGTGCCATCAGTGAGTCGACAGGGCAACCTGGGGCCAACGTCCTGACTTTC
CAISESTGQPGANVLTF
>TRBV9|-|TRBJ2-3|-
TGTGCCAGCAGCCCAGGGTCTAGCGGCACAGATACGCAGTATTTT
CASSPGSSGTDTQYF
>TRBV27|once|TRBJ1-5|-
TGTGCCAGCATTAGTAGCAATCAGCCCCAGCATTTT
CASISSNQPQHF
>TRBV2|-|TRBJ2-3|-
TGTGCCACGCGGGACTTTACTAGCACAGATACGCAGTATTTT
CATRDFTSTDTQYF
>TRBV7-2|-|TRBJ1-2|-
TGTGCCAGCAGCTTATGGGGATATGGCTACACCTTC
CASSLWGYGYTF
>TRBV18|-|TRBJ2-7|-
TGTGCCAGCTCACCACAGGGGAGGACCTACGAGCAGTACTTC
CASSPQGRTYEQYF
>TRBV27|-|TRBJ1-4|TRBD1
TGTGCCAGCAGTGTGGGACAGGGGGAGGTTTTTGAAAAACTGTTTTTT
CASSVGQGEVFEKLFF
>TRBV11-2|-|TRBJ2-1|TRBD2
TGTGCCAGCAGCCTAGCGGATTTATACAATGAGCAGTTCTTC
CASSLADLYNEQFF
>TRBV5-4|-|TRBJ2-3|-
TGTGCCAGCAGCTCCGGCGCGAACACAGATACGCAGTATTTT
CASSSGANTDTQYF
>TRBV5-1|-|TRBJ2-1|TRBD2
TGCGCCAGCAGCCAAACTAGCGGGAGGCAGTTCTTC
CASSQTSGRQFF
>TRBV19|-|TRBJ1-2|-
TGTGCCAGTAGTATAGGAGGGCGCCGGTATGGCTACACCTTC
CASSIGGRRYGYTF
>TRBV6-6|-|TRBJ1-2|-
TGTGCCAGCGAGCGGTTGGGACAACCAAATGGCTACACCTTC
CASERLGQPNGYTF
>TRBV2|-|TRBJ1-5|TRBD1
TGTGCCAGCAGTGAACAGGGGGGCAATCAGCCCCAGCATTTT
CASSEQGGNQPQHF
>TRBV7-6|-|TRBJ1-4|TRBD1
TGTGCCAGCAGCTTAGAACAGGGGGTCGTCGGAAAACTGTTTTTT
CASSLEQGVVGKLFF
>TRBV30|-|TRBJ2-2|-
TGTGCCTGGAGTCCCCCCTATGGCGGGGAGCTGTTTTTT
CAWSPPYGGELFF
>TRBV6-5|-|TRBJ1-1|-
TGTGCCAGTATGGGGGAGACTGAAGCTTTCTTT
CASMGETEAFF
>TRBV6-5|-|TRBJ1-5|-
TGTGCCAGCAGTTACTCGACGGTGGGTCAGCCCCAGCATTTT
CASSYSTVGQPQHF
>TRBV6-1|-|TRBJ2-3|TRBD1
TGTGCCAGCCGGGACAGGGGGCAGATAGATACGCAGTATTTT
CASRDRGQIDTQYF
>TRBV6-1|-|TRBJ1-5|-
TGTGCCAGCAGGGCAGGTTGGAATCAGCCCCAGCATTTT
CASRAGWNQPQHF
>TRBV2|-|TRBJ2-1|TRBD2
TGTGCCAGCCAAAATAGCGGGGGGGATTATGAGCAGTTCTTC
CASQNSGGDYEQFF
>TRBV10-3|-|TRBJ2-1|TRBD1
TGTGCCATCAGCCTCAAACAGGGGGGTGAGCAGTTCTTC
CAISLKQGGEQFF
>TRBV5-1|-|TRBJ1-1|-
TGCGCCAGCAGCTTGACAAGTGCCCACGAAGCTTTCTTT
CASSLTSAHEAFF
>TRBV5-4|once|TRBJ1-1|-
TGTGCCAGCAGCTTGGTGGGGGGTATCACTGAAGCTTTCTTT
CASSLVGGITEAFF
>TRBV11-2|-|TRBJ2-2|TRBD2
TGTGCCAGCAGCTTAAACAGCGGGGTGAACACCGGGGAGCTGTTTTTT
CASSLNSGVNTGELFF
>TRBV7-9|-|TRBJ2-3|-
TGTGCCAGCAGCCTAACCCGCTGGGTACGGCCAGATACGCAGTATTTT
CASSLTRWVRPDTQYF
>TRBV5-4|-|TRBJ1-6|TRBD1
TGTGCCAGCAGCTCGGACAGGGTTTATAATTCACCCCTCCACTTT
CASSSDRVYNSPLHF
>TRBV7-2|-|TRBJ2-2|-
TGTGCCAGCAGGGGACCAAACACCGGGGAGCTGTTTTTT
CASRGPNTGELFF
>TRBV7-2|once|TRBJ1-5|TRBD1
TGTGCCAGCAGCTTAGGGGGACAGCCGAATCAGCCCCAGCATTTT
CASSLGGQPNQPQHF
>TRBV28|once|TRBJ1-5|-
TGTGCCAGCAGCCCCCTCGGCAGGGGAAGCAATCAGCCCCAGCATTTT
CASSPLGRGSNQPQHF
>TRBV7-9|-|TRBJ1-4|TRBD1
TGTGCCAGCAGCAGGGGTACAGGGGCCCCTAATGAAAAACTGTTTTTT
CASSRGTGAPNEKLFF
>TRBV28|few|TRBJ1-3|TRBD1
TGTGCCAGCAGTTTTTTTGGACAGGGAAGAATTGGTGGAAACACCATATATTTT
CASSFFGQGRIGGNTIYF
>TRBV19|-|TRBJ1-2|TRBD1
TGTGCCAGTAGGAGCAGACAGGGTTCTTATATTGGCTACACCTTC
CASRSRQGSYIGYTF
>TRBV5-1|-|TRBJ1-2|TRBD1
TGCGCCAGCGGCACAGGGGGCGGATATGGCTACACCTTC
CASGTGGGYGYTF
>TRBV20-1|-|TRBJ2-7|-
TGCAGTGCGGAGGACGGGTGGCAGTACTTC
CSAEDGWQYF
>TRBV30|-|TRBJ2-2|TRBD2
TGTGCCTGGAGGGGGGGGACTAGCGGGAGTTGGGACACCGGGGAGCTGTTTTTT
CAWRGGTSGSWDTGELFF
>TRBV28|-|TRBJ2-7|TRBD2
TGTGCCAGCAGTTTAGTAGCGGGGCCCTCCTACGAGCAGTACTTC
CASSLVAGPSYEQYF
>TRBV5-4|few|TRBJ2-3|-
TGTGCCAGCAGCTTGGGCCAGACCACAGATACGCAGTATTTT
CASSLGQTTDTQYF
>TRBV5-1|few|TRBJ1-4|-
TGCGCCAGCAGCTTGACAGGGAATAATGAAAAACTGTTTTTT
CASSLTGNNEKLFF
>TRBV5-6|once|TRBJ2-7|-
TGTGCCAGCAGCCTGGGGGGCTACGAGCAGTACTTC
CASSLGGYEQYF
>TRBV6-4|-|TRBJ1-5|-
TGTGCCAGCAAAACTACCCCTTCGCTTCCCCAGCATTTT
CASKTTPSLPQHF
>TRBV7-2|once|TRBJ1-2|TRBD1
TGTGCCAGCAGCTTAGCACAGGGGACGCTGGGTGGCTACACCTTC
CASSLAQGTLGGYTF
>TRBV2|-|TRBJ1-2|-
TGTGCCAGCAGTGAAGGGGGAGTGCGTTATGGCTACACCTTC
CASSEGGVRYGYTF
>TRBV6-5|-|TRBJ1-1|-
TGTGCCAGCAGTTACTCGGCCTCCAGGGAGACTGAAGCTTTCTTT
CASSYSASRETEAFF
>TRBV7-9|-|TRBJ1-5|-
TGTGCCAGCAGCTTAGCCGGGGACAATCAGCCCCAGCATTTT
CASSLAGDNQPQHF
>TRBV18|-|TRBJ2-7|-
TGTGCCAGCTCACCACCAGGGTTGACACGCGAGCAGTACTTC
CASSPPGLTREQYF